The entry below describes one T cell receptor beta chain. Its antigen is not known. The lymph nodes were axillary draining lymph nodes from breast cancer patients. The data are from a study of breast tumors, draining lymph nodes, adjacent tissues. Via MiXCR, TCRdb re-called the multiplex PCR reads, giving one row per CDR3 protein. The table includes some 120,000 distinct CDR3 sequences, just under 20% detected once. Overall study findings and caveats: Most tumor T cells seemingly derive from lymph node, then expand in tumor. Tumor TCR diversity was below lymph nodes but above nontumor tissue. Luminal-like breast cancer showed significantly greater tumor-nontumor repertoire similarity than basal-like breast cancer did. Data only fit, rather than demonstrated, lymph node origin of most tumor T cells.

V was clipped by 6 bases and J by 5 bases, with 11 bases between them. The CDR3 is 13 amino acids. The germline CDR1 and CDR2 sequences are MDHEN and SYDVKM. Input material: axillary lymph node tissue. The clonotype was recovered from a female donor with breast cancer. Some clones in this sample may be carry-over from other donors' samples. The rearrangement joins TRBV28 to TRBJ1-5; the D gene is possibly TRBD1 (6 bases). This CDR3 reads CASRIRQDQPQHF. CDR3 coding DNA: TGTGCCAGCAGAATCAGACAGGATCAGCCCCAGCATTTT.